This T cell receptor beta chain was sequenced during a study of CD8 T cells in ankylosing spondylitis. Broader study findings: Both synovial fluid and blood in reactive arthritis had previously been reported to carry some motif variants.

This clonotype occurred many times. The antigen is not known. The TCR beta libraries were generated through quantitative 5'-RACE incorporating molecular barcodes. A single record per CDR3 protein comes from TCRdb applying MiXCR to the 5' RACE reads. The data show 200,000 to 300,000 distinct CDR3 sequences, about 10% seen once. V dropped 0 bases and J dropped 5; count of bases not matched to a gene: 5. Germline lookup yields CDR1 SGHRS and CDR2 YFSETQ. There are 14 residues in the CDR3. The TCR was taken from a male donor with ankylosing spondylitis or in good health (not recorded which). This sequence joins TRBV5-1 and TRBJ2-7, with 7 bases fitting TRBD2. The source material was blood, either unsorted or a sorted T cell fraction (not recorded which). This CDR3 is CASSLGTRVDEQYF. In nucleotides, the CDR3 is TGCGCCAGCAGCTTGGGGACTAGGGTCGACGAGCAGTACTTC. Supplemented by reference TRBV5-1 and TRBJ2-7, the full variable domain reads KAGVTQTPRYLIKTRGQQVTLSCSPISGHRSVSWYQQTPGQGLQFLFEYFSETQRNKGNFPGRFSGRQFSNSRSEMNVSTLELGDSALYLCASSLGTRVDEQYFGPGTRLTVT.